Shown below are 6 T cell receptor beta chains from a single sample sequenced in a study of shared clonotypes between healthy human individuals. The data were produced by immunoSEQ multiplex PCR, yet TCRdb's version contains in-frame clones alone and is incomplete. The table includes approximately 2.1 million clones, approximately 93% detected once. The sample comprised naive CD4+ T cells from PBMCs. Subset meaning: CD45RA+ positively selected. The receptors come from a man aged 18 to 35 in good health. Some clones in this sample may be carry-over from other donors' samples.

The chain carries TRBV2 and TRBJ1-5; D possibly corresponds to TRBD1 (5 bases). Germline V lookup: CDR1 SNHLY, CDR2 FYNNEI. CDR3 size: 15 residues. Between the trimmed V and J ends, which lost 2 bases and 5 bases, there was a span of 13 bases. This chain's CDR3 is CASSESRSGDQPQHF. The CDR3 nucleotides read TGTGCCAGCAGTGAATCACGTTCGGGGGATCAGCCCCAGCATTTT.

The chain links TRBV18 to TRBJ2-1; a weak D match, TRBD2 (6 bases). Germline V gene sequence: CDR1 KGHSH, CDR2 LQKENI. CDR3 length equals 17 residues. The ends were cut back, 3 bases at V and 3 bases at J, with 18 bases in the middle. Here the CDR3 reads CASSPRTGTGDYNEQFF. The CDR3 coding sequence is TGTGCCAGCTCACCGCGAACCGGGACTGGGGACTACAATGAGCAGTTCTTC. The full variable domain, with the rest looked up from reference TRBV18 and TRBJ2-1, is NAGVMQNPRHLVRRRGQEARLRCSPMKGHSHVYWYRQLPEEGLKFMVYLQKENIIDESGMPKERFSAEFPKEGPSILRIQQVVRGDSAAYFCASSPRTGTGDYNEQFFGPGTRLTVL.

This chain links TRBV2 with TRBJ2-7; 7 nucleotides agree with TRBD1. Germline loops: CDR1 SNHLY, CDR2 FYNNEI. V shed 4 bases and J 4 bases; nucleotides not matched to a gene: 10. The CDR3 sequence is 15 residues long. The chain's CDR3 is CASSGYRGVGYEQYF. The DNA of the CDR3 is TGTGCCAGCAGTGGATACAGGGGAGTGGGTTACGAGCAGTACTTC.

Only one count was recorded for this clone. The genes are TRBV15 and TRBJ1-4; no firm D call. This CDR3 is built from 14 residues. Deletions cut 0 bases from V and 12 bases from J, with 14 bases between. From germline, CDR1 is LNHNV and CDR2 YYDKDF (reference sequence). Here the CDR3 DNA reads TGTGCCACCAGCAGAGATCGGCCGAAGTCCGAACTGTTTTTT. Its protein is CATSRDRPKSELFF.

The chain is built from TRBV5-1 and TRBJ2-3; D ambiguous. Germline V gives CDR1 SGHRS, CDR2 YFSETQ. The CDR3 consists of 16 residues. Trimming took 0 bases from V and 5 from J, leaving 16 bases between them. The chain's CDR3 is CASSLAGGQVGDTQYF. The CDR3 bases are TGCGCCAGCAGCTTGGCGGGCGGCCAAGTCGGAGATACGCAGTATTTT.

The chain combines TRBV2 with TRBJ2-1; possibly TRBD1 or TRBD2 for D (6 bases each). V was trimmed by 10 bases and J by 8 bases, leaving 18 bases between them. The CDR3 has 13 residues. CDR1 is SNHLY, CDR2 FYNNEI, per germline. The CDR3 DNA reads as TGTGCCACCTGGGACACGGGGGAACATGAGCAGTTCTTC. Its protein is CATWDTGEHEQFF.